The 22 T cell receptor beta chains given below trace back to one sample, sequenced in a study of T cells after yellow fever vaccination. TCRdb reprocessed the 5' RACE reads via MiXCR and lists one record per CDR3 protein. The table includes about 240,000 distinct CDR3 sequences, around 7% detected once. The source material was CD4+ T cells sorted from PBMCs, sampled 15 days after the yellow fever booster vaccination. The source of these receptors is a man younger than 40 who received the YFV17D yellow fever vaccine.

This clonotype has only a few counts. This chain uses TRBV4-3 with TRBJ2-6, with no clear D. The length of the CDR3 is 16 residues. Germline lookup yields CDR1 LGHNA and CDR2 YSLEER. V lost 0 bases to trimming and J lost 1 base, with 7 bases between them. Here the CDR3 reads CASSQDIASGANVLTF. The CDR3 nucleotides are TGCGCCAGCAGCCAAGATATCGCTTCTGGGGCCAACGTCCTGACTTTC.

The rearrangement joins TRBV30 to TRBJ1-5, with a possible D match to TRBD1 (5 bases). Germline V lookup: CDR1 GTSNPN, CDR2 SVGIG (reference sequence). The V end lost 2 bases, the J end lost 2 bases, and 19 bases lay between the germline ends. This CDR3 is 17 amino acids long. This chain's CDR3 is CAWSRGGKRNGNQPQHF. CDR3 nucleotide sequence: TGTGCCTGGAGTCGTGGGGGGAAGAGGAACGGCAATCAGCCCCAGCATTTT.

At least ten counts were recorded for this clonotype. The J gene is TRBJ2-7, the V gene TRBV29-1, with a weak D call TRBD1 (6 bases). Trimming pared 7 bases from V and 4 bases from J, leaving 14 bases between. There are 12 residues in the CDR3. Germline values: CDR1 SQVTM, CDR2 ANQGSEA. The CDR3 is CSARDTAYEQYF. CDR3 DNA: TGCAGCGCCCGGGACACCGCTTACGAGCAGTACTTC.

V is TRBV10-3 and J is TRBJ2-1; D remains ambiguous. V shed 9 bases and J shed 10 bases, with 19 bases lying between them. CDR1 and CDR2 (germline): ENHRY, SYGVKD. This CDR3 is 13 amino acids long. CDR3 DNA sequence: TGTGCCATAAGTTCGACCGCGGTAGAAGAGCAGTTCTTC. Its protein product is CAISSTAVEEQFF.

This clonotype was seen more than once but under ten times. This chain links TRBV10-2 with TRBJ1-1; D is unclear. This CDR3 comprises 14 residues. Germline V gene lookup returns CDR1 WSHSY and CDR2 SAAADI. V was pared by 3 bases and J by 0 bases, with 8 bases between. CDR3 DNA: TGCGCCAGCAGTGACAGGCCCATGAACACTGAAGCTTTCTTT. This translates into CASSDRPMNTEAFF.

Ten or more counts support this clonotype. This chain connects TRBV3-1 to TRBJ2-2, with 13 nucleotides matching TRBD2. Looked up from germline, CDR1 is LGHDT and CDR2 is YNNKEL (reference sequence). This CDR3 is built from 14 residues. Trimming at V came to 6 bases and at J to 8 bases, leaving 3 bases not matched to a gene. For the CDR3, the DNA is TGTGCCAGCAGAACGACTAGCGGGAGGGGGGAGCTGTTTTTT. Its protein is CASRTTSGRGELFF.

This clonotype was picked up many times. The rearrangement joins TRBV10-3 to TRBJ2-3; D ambiguous. Looked up from germline, CDR1 is ENHRY and CDR2 is SYGVKD. There are 14 residues in the CDR3. V lost 0 bases to trimming and J lost 5 bases, with 9 bases between them. CDR3 loop: CAISESMVQDTQYF. The CDR3 nucleotides are TGTGCCATCAGTGAGTCGATGGTACAAGATACGCAGTATTTT.

The table lists this clonotype with many counts. The gene calls are TRBV14 and TRBJ2-1; a weak D match, TRBD2 (6 bases). CDR1 is SGHDN, CDR2 FVKESK, per germline. The V end was cut by 1 base, the J end by 3 bases, with 10 bases between. The CDR3 consists of 15 residues. Here the CDR3 DNA reads TGTGCCAGCAGCCAAGCCAGCGGGTTCTACAATGAGCAGTTCTTC. Residues: CASSQASGFYNEQFF. Filled out from reference TRBV14 and TRBJ2-1, the complete variable domain reads EAGVTQFPSHSVIEKGQTVTLRCDPISGHDNLYWYRRVMGKEIKFLLHFVKESKQDESGMPNNRFLAERTGGTYSTLKVQPAELEDSGVYFCASSQASGFYNEQFFGPGTRLTVL.

Many counts were recorded for this clonotype. The rearrangement links TRBV7-9 to TRBJ2-7; TRBD1 is a possible D gene (5 bases). Trimming removed 1 base at V and 3 bases at J, with 10 bases between. The CDR3 consists of 14 residues. CDR1 and CDR2 from the germline V gene are SEHNR and FQNEAQ (reference sequence). The CDR3 coding sequence is TGTGCCAGCAGCTTAGGTCAGGGATTCTACGAGCAGTACTTC. As protein: CASSLGQGFYEQYF. Full variable domain (missing parts from reference TRBV7-9 and TRBJ2-7): DTGVSQNPRHKITKRGQNVTFRCDPISEHNRLYWYRQTLGQGPEFLTYFQNEAQLEKSRLLSDRFSAERPKGSFSTLEIQRTEQGDSAMYLCASSLGQGFYEQYFGPGTRLTVT.

CDR3 sequence: CASSRTNTGELFF. CDR3 coding DNA: TGTGCCAGCAGCCGCACGAACACCGGGGAGCTGTTTTTT. The chain combines TRBV7-2 with TRBJ2-2; D ambiguous. The V end was cut by 5 bases, the J end by 0 bases, with 4 bases between. CDR1 and CDR2 (germline): SGHTA, FQGNSA. CDR3 length equals 13 residues.

In this sample, this clonotype turned up a few times. The chain joins TRBV5-1 to TRBJ2-1, with D hard to call. Between the trimmed V and J ends, which lost 4 bases and 9 bases, there was a span of 11 bases. Germline CDR1 and CDR2: SGHRS and YFSETQ. CDR3 length equals 12 residues. The CDR3 loop reads CASSAINGEQFF. The DNA of the CDR3 is TGCGCCAGCAGCGCTATTAATGGTGAGCAGTTCTTC.

The chain employs TRBV5-6 and TRBJ2-7, with D possibly TRBD2 on 5 matching bases. The length of the CDR3 is 16 residues. Trimming removed 5 bases at V and 4 bases at J, with 22 bases between. The germline gives CDR1 SGHDT, CDR2 YYEEEE. CDR3 DNA sequence: TGTGCCAGCAGTCTTAACCGGGAAGCCTACTTGTACGAGCAGTACTTC. Amino acid sequence: CASSLNREAYLYEQYF. The full variable domain, in which reference TRBV5-6 and TRBJ2-7 provide the parts outside the CDR3, is DAGVTQSPTHLIKTRGQQVTLRCSPKSGHDTVSWYQQALGQGPQFIFQYYEEEERQRGNFPDRFSGHQFPNYSSELNVNALLLGDSALYLCASSLNREAYLYEQYFGPGTRLTVT.

This chain connects TRBV6-2 or TRBV6-3 to TRBJ1-5; D remains unclear. Germline V CDR1 and CDR2: MNHEY, SVGEGT. The CDR3 is 12 residues long. V gave up 4 bases and J gave up 9 bases, with 10 bases separating them. The CDR3 sequence: CASSSTQSPQHF. The CDR3 nucleotides read TGTGCCAGCAGTTCGACCCAATCGCCCCAGCATTTT.

V is TRBV18 and J is TRBJ2-7; D uncertain. V gave up 5 bases and J gave up 3 bases, with 8 bases separating them. The CDR3 totals 12 residues. Per the germline V gene, CDR1 is KGHSH and CDR2 is LQKENI. The CDR3 DNA reads TGTGCCAGCTCATTTCAGGACTACGAGCAGTACTTC. Residues: CASSFQDYEQYF.

The chain links TRBV4-1 to TRBJ2-6, with TRBD1 matching over 8 bases. This CDR3 contains 23 residues. Germline CDR1 reads MGHRA; CDR2 reads YSYEKL. With 1 base clipped from V and 2 bases from J, the junction kept 22 bases outside the gene matches. The CDR3 DNA reads as TGCGCCAGCAGCCAAGCACCCACGACGCTTGGTCCCGGGACAGGTACTGGGGCCAACGTCCTGACTTTC. It is translated as CASSQAPTTLGPGTGTGANVLTF.

CDR3 loop: CASSQEDSSTAQYF. The CDR3 DNA follows: TGTGCCAGCAGCCAAGAAGACAGTTCGACGGCCCAGTACTTC. V and J are TRBV14 and TRBJ2-5; perhaps TRBD1 as D (5 bases). This CDR3 region has 14 residues. Germline V lookup: CDR1 SGHDN, CDR2 FVKESK. Between the trimmed V and J ends, which lost 0 bases and 9 bases, there was a span of 14 bases.

In this sample, this clonotype turned up many times. The chain employs TRBV5-5 and TRBJ1-1; no definite D call. Germline lookup yields CDR1 SGHKS and CDR2 YYEKEE (reference sequence). The V gene lost 1 base and the J gene lost 7 bases, with 5 bases spanning the gap. The CDR3 extends over 11 amino acids. The chain's CDR3 is CASSLPGEAFF. CDR3 sequence (DNA): TGTGCCAGCAGCTTGCCGGGTGAAGCTTTCTTT.

The chain combines TRBV6-2 or TRBV6-3 with TRBJ2-7; D is undetermined. The CDR3 extends over 12 amino acids. The germline gives CDR1 MNHEY, CDR2 SVGEGT. V was cut by 2 bases and J by 2 bases, with 4 bases left in between. The CDR3 is CASSYPTYEQYF. The CDR3 DNA follows: TGTGCCAGCAGTTACCCCACCTACGAGCAGTACTTC.

This clonotype was recorded many times. The V call is TRBV5-6, the J call TRBJ2-1, with 10 nucleotides matching TRBD1. The CDR3 consists of 16 residues. With 1 base clipped from V and 6 bases from J, the junction kept 7 bases outside the gene matches. The germline gives CDR1 SGHDT, CDR2 YYEEEE. CDR3 DNA: TGTGCCAGCAGCTTGCGGCGGGACAGGGGAGGCAATGAGCAGTTCTTC. This sequence encodes CASSLRRDRGGNEQFF.

The chain carries TRBV20-1 and TRBJ1-6; TRBD1 matches 9 bases. This CDR3 is built from 19 residues. V dropped 3 bases and J dropped 2; count of bases not matched to a gene: 14. Germline CDR1 reads DFQATT; CDR2 reads SNEGSKA (reference sequence). CDR3 nucleotide sequence: TGCAGTGCTAGCCCCGAGGGACAGGGATATGGCCCCTATAATTCACCCCTCCACTTT. Protein sequence: CSASPEGQGYGPYNSPLHF.

This clonotype was observed at least ten times. V gene TRBV5-4 combines with J gene TRBJ2-2; D call uncertain. The CDR3 is 15 amino acids. Trimming removed 0 bases at V and 0 bases at J, with 6 bases between. Germline V gene sequence: CDR1 SGHNT, CDR2 YYREEE (reference sequence). CDR3 residues: CASSLDPPNTGELFF. CDR3 DNA: TGTGCCAGCAGCTTGGACCCCCCGAACACCGGGGAGCTGTTTTTT.

V gene TRBV5-1 combines with J gene TRBJ2-6; TRBD2 matches 13 bases. The CDR3 consists of 16 residues. V trimming: 7 bases; J trimming: 4 bases; junction bases outside the gene matches: 5. CDR1 and CDR2 from the germline V gene are SGHRS and YFSETQ. The CDR3 protein is CASSTSGRTGANVLTF. As DNA, the CDR3 is TGCGCCAGCTCGACTAGCGGGAGGACAGGGGCCAACGTCCTGACTTTC.